Listed below are T cell receptor beta chains from one sample, sequenced in a study of immune evolution from preneoplasia to lung adenocarcinoma. Libraries were prepared by immunoSEQ multiplex PCR; TCRdb keeps only in-frame clonotypes and omits some of them. In the table there are several thousand clones, about 81% of which are singletons. Specimen: FFPE invasive lung adenocarcinoma tissue. These receptors were collected from a person aged 45 to 59 with lung adenocarcinoma. The CDR3 runs from the conserved cysteine through the conserved F or W. Each record gives: V gene, CDR3 length, D gene, J gene, CDR3 protein, CDR3 DNA. D genes are given only for firm matches.

TRBV5-8	15	TRBD2	TRBJ2-1	CASSLGDYENNEQFF	TGTGCCAGCAGCTTGGGGGACTACGAAAACAATGAGCAGTTCTTC
TRBV19	18	-	TRBJ1-5	CASSIAPIQGYSNQPQHF	TGTGCCAGTAGTATAGCGCCAATTCAGGGTTATAGCAATCAGCCCCAGCATTTT
TRBV15	16	TRBD1	TRBJ2-1	CATSRGDRGVYNEQFF	TGTGCCACCAGCAGAGGGGACAGGGGTGTGTACAATGAGCAGTTCTTC
TRBV7-2	15	-	TRBJ2-2	CASSFREQTAGELFF	TGTGCCAGCAGCTTCCGGGAGCAAACGGCCGGGGAGCTGTTTTTT
TRBV10-3	15	TRBD2	TRBJ2-1	CATAPGTSDYNEQFF	TGTGCCACGGCACCCGGGACTAGCGACTACAATGAGCAGTTCTTC
TRBV4-2	14	TRBD1	TRBJ1-4	CASSQRTGNEKLFF	TGTGCCAGCAGCCAAAGGACAGGAAATGAAAAACTGTTTTTT
TRBV18	15	-	TRBJ1-3	CASSAREASGNTIYF	TGTGCCAGCTCAGCCCGGGAAGCCTCTGGAAACACCATATATTTT
TRBV4-3	14	TRBD2	TRBJ2-1	CASSQDHGAGEQFF	TGCGCCAGCAGCCAAGATCACGGCGCGGGAGAACAGTTCTTC
TRBV6-1	15	TRBD1	TRBJ1-2	CASSATWTGVDGYTF	TGTGCCAGCAGTGCCACGTGGACAGGGGTGGATGGCTACACCTTC
TRBV30	14	-	TRBJ2-3	CAWSSPGGGQGKYF	TGTGCCTGGAGTAGCCCAGGGGGAGGGCAGGGAAAGTATTTT